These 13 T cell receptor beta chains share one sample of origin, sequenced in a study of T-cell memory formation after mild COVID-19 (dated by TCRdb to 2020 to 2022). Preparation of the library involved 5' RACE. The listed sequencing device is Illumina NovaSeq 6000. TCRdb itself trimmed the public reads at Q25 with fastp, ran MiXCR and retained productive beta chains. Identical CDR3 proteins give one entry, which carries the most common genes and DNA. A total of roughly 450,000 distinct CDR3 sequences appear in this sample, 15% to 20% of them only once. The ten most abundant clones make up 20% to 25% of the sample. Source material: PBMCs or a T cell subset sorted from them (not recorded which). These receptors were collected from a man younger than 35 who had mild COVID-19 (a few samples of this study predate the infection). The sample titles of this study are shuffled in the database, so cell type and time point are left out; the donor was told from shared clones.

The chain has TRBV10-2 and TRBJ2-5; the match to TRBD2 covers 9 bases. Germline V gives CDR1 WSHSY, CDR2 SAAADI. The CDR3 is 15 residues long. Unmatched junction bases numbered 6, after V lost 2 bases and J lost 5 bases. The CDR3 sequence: CASSESGGGAETQYF. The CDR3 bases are TGCGCCAGCAGTGAGAGCGGCGGGGGGGCGGAGACCCAGTACTTC.

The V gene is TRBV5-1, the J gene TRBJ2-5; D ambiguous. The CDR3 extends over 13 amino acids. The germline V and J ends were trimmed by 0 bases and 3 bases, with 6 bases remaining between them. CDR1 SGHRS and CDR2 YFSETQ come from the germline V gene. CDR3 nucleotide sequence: TGCGCCAGCAGCTTGGACTTCAAAGAGACCCAGTACTTC. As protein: CASSLDFKETQYF.

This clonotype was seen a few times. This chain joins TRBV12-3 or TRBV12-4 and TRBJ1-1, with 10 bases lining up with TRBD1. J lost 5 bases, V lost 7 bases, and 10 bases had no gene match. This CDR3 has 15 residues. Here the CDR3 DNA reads TGTGCCAGCAACCCGTCGACAGGGGGCAGGACTGAAGCTTTCTTT. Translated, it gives CASNPSTGGRTEAFF.

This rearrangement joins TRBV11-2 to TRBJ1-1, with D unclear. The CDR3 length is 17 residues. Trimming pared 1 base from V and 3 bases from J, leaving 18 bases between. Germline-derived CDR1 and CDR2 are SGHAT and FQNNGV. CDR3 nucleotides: TGTGCCAGCAGCTTAGTATTTTATTCGGTGAGGGACACTGAAGCTTTCTTT. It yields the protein CASSLVFYSVRDTEAFF.

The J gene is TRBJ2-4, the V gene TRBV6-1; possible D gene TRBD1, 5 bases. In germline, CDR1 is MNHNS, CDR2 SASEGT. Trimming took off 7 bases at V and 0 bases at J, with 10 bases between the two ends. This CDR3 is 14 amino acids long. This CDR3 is CASTRAIAKNIQYF. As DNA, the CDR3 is TGTGCCAGCACCAGGGCGATAGCCAAAAACATTCAGTACTTC.

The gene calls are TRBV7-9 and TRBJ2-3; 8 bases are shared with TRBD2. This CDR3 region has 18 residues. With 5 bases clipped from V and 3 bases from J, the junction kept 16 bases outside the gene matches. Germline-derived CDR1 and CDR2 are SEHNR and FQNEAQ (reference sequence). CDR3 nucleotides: TGTGCCAGCAGCCCCTGGGGTCCGGGGGGGCGAAGGACAGATACGCAGTATTTT. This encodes CASSPWGPGGRRTDTQYF. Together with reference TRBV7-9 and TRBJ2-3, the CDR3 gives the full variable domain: DTGVSQNPRHKITKRGQNVTFRCDPISEHNRLYWYRQTLGQGPEFLTYFQNEAQLEKSRLLSDRFSAERPKGSFSTLEIQRTEQGDSAMYLCASSPWGPGGRRTDTQYFGPGTRLTVL.

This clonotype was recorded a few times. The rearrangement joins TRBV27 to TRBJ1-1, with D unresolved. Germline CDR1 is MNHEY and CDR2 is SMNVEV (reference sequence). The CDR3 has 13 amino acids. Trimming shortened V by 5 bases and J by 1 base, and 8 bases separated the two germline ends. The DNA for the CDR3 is TGTGCCAGCAGTCTCACTTCGAACACTGAAGCTTTCTTT. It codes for CASSLTSNTEAFF.

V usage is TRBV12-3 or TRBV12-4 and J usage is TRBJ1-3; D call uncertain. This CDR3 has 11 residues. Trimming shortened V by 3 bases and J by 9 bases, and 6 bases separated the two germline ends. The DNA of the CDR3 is TGTGCCAGCAGTTTGCTCGTCACCATATATTTT. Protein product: CASSLLVTIYF.

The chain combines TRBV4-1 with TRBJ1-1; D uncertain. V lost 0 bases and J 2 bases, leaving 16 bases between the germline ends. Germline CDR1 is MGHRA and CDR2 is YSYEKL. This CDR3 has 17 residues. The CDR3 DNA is TGCGCCAGCAGCCAAGATTGGCCGGAGGTGAGAAACACTGAAGCTTTCTTT. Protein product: CASSQDWPEVRNTEAFF.

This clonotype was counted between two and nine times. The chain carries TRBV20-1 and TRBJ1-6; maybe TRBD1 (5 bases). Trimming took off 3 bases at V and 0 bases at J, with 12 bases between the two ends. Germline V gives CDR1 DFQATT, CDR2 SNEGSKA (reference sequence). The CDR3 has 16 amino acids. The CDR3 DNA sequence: TGCAGTGCTAGTAAGGAGGGGTCCTCCTATAATTCACCCCTCCACTTT. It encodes CSASKEGSSYNSPLHF.

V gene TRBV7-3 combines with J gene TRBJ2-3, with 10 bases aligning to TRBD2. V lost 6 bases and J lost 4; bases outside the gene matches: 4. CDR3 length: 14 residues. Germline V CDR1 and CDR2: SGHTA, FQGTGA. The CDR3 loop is CASRFSGGADTQYF. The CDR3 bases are TGTGCCAGCAGATTCAGCGGGGGGGCAGATACGCAGTATTTT.

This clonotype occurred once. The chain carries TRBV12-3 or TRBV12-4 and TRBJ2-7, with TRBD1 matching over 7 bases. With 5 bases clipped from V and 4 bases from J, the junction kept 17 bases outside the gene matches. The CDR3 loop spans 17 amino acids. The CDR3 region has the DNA TGTGCCAGCAGTCCAGTTCCTTCCGACAGGGTTAGATACGAGCAGTACTTC. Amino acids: CASSPVPSDRVRYEQYF.

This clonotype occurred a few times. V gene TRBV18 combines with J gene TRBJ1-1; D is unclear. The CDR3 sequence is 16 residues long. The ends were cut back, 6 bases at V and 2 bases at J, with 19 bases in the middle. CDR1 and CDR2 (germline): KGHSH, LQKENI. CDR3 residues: CASSRLLDPENTEAFF. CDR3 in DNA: TGTGCCAGCTCTAGGCTCTTAGACCCTGAAAACACTGAAGCTTTCTTT.